This is a list of T cell receptor beta chains from one sample in a study of cytomegalovirus exposure and HLA in healthy donors. Clones were read by immunoSEQ multiplex PCR, and TCRdb kept only the in-frame ones, dropping some. The sample records roughly 130,000 clones, around 83% being singletons. Sequencing was carried out using PBMCs. The source of these receptors is a girl aged 2 to 9 in good health and CMV-seronegative. Both conserved end residues are part of each CDR3. A D gene is named only where the DNA matches it firmly. Clone size is given for some rows only: seen once, a few or many times, or a class if the clone is expanded.

>TRBD1|TRBV4-3|.|TRBJ1-3
CASSQDRAGGNGNTIYF
TGCGCCAGCAGCCAAGATCGGGCAGGGGGCAATGGAAACACCATATATTTT
>.|TRBV7-6|.|TRBJ1-5
CASSLLGGNQPQHF
TGTGCCAGCAGCTTACTCGGGGGGAATCAGCCCCAGCATTTT
>TRBD1|TRBV7-9|once|TRBJ1-2
CASSLVSWTGDNGYTF
TGTGCCAGCAGCTTAGTATCCTGGACAGGGGATAATGGCTACACCTTC
>TRBD2|TRBV2|few|TRBJ2-1
CASSRLRTSGGANEQFF
TGTGCCAGCAGCCGACTCAGGACTAGCGGGGGGGCGAATGAGCAGTTCTTC
>.|TRBV10-3|few|TRBJ1-3
CAIGAQGSGNTIYF
TGTGCCATCGGCGCTCAGGGTTCAGGAAACACCATATATTTT
>TRBD1|TRBV7-6|.|TRBJ1-1
CASSLPGGAGGVEDEAFF
TGTGCCAGCAGCTTACCGGGCGGGGCAGGGGGCGTGGAGGATGAAGCTTTCTTT
>.|TRBV10-1|.|TRBJ1-2
CAIPLPQVPPCGYTF
TGCGCCATCCCCCTCCCACAGGTCCCCCCATGTGGCTACACCTTC
>.|TRBV28|few|TRBJ2-2
CASSLPHGTWNTGELFF
TGTGCCAGCAGTTTACCGCACGGGACTTGGAACACCGGGGAGCTGTTTTTT
>TRBD1|TRBV5-1|.|TRBJ2-7
CASSLGQGDSYEQYF
TGCGCCAGCAGCTTGGGACAGGGAGACTCCTACGAGCAGTACTTC
>TRBD1|TRBV23-1|.|TRBJ2-3
CASGQFDRGPGDTQYF
TGCGCCAGCGGACAATTTGACAGGGGGCCTGGAGATACGCAGTATTTT
>.|TRBV28|.|TRBJ1-2
CASRGDYGYTF
TGTGCCAGCAGAGGGGACTATGGCTACACCTTC
>TRBD1|TRBV9|.|TRBJ1-4
CASSPRTGEAEKLFF
TGTGCCAGCAGCCCCAGGACAGGGGAGGCTGAAAAACTGTTTTTT
>.|TRBV9|.|TRBJ1-2
CASSAQREPNYGYTF
TGTGCCAGCAGCGCCCAGAGGGAGCCTAACTATGGCTACACCTTC
>.|TRBV4-2|.|TRBJ2-3
CASSQEGGSDTQYF
TGTGCCAGCAGCCAAGAAGGCGGCTCCGATACGCAGTATTTT
>.|TRBV5-6|.|TRBJ1-5
CASSLASGQPQHF
TGTGCCAGCAGCTTGGCGAGTGGTCAGCCCCAGCATTTT
>TRBD1|TRBV13|.|TRBJ2-7
CASSPRGRSYEQYF
TGTGCCAGCAGCCCCAGGGGGCGATCCTACGAGCAGTACTTC
>.|TRBV6-1|few|TRBJ1-5
CASSEPTQHF
TGTGCCAGCAGTGAGCCGACTCAGCATTTT
>TRBD2|TRBV6-5|few|TRBJ2-7
CASSTWTRTYEQYF
TGTGCCAGCAGTACCTGGACTAGAACCTACGAGCAGTACTTC
>TRBD1|TRBV9|.|TRBJ1-3
CASSATGVSGNTIYF
TGTGCCAGCAGCGCCACAGGGGTATCTGGAAACACCATATATTTT
>.|TRBV7-9|.|TRBJ2-5
CASSTPAGPKRAQYF
TGTGCCAGCAGCACCCCCGCCGGACCCAAGAGGGCCCAGTACTTC
>.|TRBV4-1|.|TRBJ2-3
CASSQDMGESDTQYF
TGCGCCAGCAGCCAAGATATGGGAGAGTCAGATACGCAGTATTTT
>.|TRBV7-3|.|TRBJ1-2
CASSLTGLPNYGYTF
TGTGCCAGCAGCTTAACGGGACTTCCCAACTATGGCTACACCTTC
>.|TRBV7-6|.|TRBJ1-6
CASSPQASGYNSPLHF
TGTGCCAGCAGCCCCCAGGCCTCAGGTTATAATTCACCCCTCCACTTT
>.|TRBV5-1|.|TRBJ2-1
CASSLARDSGQFF
TGCGCCAGCAGCTTGGCCCGGGACTCTGGGCAGTTCTTC
>TRBD1|TRBV10-1|.|TRBJ1-2
CASSPGDRDHYGYTF
TGCGCCAGCAGCCCGGGGGACAGGGACCATTATGGCTACACCTTC
>.|TRBV6-1|.|TRBJ1-1
CASTEGSAFF
TGTGCCAGCACGGAGGGTTCAGCTTTCTTT
>.|TRBV5-1|.|TRBJ2-3
CASSDTALRGYTDTQYF
TGCGCCAGCAGCGACACCGCTCTGCGGGGCTACACAGATACGCAGTATTTT
>TRBD2|TRBV7-8|.|TRBJ2-1
CASKRRESGQFF
TGTGCCAGCAAAAGGCGGGAGTCAGGGCAGTTCTTC
>TRBD2|TRBV19|.|TRBJ2-1
CASSQGLARFSVYEQFF
TGTGCCAGTAGTCAGGGACTAGCCCGATTTTCGGTCTATGAGCAGTTCTTC
>TRBD1|TRBV6-5|.|TRBJ2-7
CASSYSGQGRPYEQYF
TGTGCCAGCAGTTACTCTGGACAGGGGCGCCCCTACGAGCAGTACTTC
>TRBD1|TRBV5-1|.|TRBJ2-3
CASSPRGTFTDTQYF
TGCGCCAGCAGCCCCAGGGGGACCTTTACAGATACGCAGTATTTT
>.|TRBV4-1|.|TRBJ2-1
CASSQGENYNEQFF
TGCGCCAGCAGCCAAGGGGAGAACTACAATGAGCAGTTCTTC
>.|TRBV20-1|few|TRBJ2-7
CSARQLLEQYF
TGCAGTGCTAGACAACTTTTGGAGCAGTACTTC
>.|TRBV11-2|.|TRBJ1-2
CASSHGGVNYGYTF
TGTGCCAGCAGCCACGGGGGGGTTAACTATGGCTACACCTTC
>.|TRBV11-2|.|TRBJ1-2
CASSPGYYGYTF
TGTGCCAGCAGCCCAGGGTACTATGGCTACACCTTC
>.|TRBV27|.|TRBJ1-1
CASSLSLTVSNTEAFF
TGTGCCAGCAGTTTATCTCTGACAGTTTCGAACACTGAAGCTTTCTTT
>.|TRBV7-2|.|TRBJ1-6
CASSLSPSGDGSPLHF
TGTGCCAGCAGCTTATCCCCCTCAGGGGACGGCTCACCCCTCCACTTT
>.|TRBV27|.|TRBJ1-5
CASSAYRAGNQHF
TGTGCCAGCAGTGCCTACCGGGCAGGGAACCAGCATTTT
>TRBD1|TRBV7-2|.|TRBJ1-1
CASSLDRGSTEAFF
TGTGCCAGCAGCCTAGACAGGGGGAGCACTGAAGCTTTCTTT
>.|TRBV10-3|.|TRBJ1-6
CAISATADSPLHF
TGTGCCATCAGTGCGACTGCGGATTCACCCCTCCACTTT
>TRBD1|TRBV4-1|.|TRBJ2-7
CASSVRTGDSEGYEQYF
TGCGCCAGCAGCGTCCGGACAGGGGACTCCGAGGGATACGAGCAGTACTTC
>TRBD2|TRBV6-1|.|TRBJ2-7
CASSEEGGGSYEQYF
TGTGCCAGCAGTGAAGAGGGCGGGGGGTCCTACGAGCAGTACTTC
>TRBD2|TRBV27|.|TRBJ2-7
CASSFSGLAGESYEQYF
TGTGCCAGCAGTTTCTCCGGACTAGCGGGAGAATCTTACGAGCAGTACTTC
>.|TRBV7-9|few|TRBJ1-3
CASSLEGFNTIYF
TGTGCCAGCAGCTTGGAGGGATTCAACACCATATATTTT
>.|TRBV28|.|TRBJ1-3
CASSSPSSGNTIYF
TGTGCCAGCAGTTCCCCTAGCTCTGGAAACACCATATATTTT
>.|TRBV7-7|.|TRBJ2-3
CASSLARDTQYF
TGTGCCAGCAGCTTAGCGCGAGATACGCAGTATTTT
>.|TRBV4-2|.|TRBJ2-3
CASSQEGKGADTQYF
TGTGCCAGCAGCCAAGAGGGCAAAGGGGCAGATACGCAGTATTTT
>.|TRBV6-5|few|TRBJ2-5
CASNAFAGREETQYF
TGTGCCAGCAACGCCTTCGCGGGGCGAGAAGAGACCCAGTACTTC
>TRBD2|TRBV2|.|TRBJ2-5
CASLAEETQYF
TGTGCCAGTCTAGCGGAAGAGACCCAGTACTTC
>TRBD2|TRBV12-5|.|TRBJ2-3
CASGISGVQYF
TGTGCTAGTGGGATAAGCGGGGTCCAGTATTTT
>.|TRBV25-1|.|TRBJ1-6
CASSEDRTENSPLHF
TGTGCCAGCAGTGAAGACAGGACAGAGAATTCACCCCTCCACTTC
>TRBD2|TRBV28|.|TRBJ2-1
CASDERRELRNEQFF
TGTGCCAGCGACGAGAGGCGGGAGTTGCGCAATGAGCAGTTCTTC
>TRBD2|TRBV10-1|.|TRBJ2-5
CASIKEGGLQETQYF
TGCGCCAGCATTAAGGAGGGAGGGCTCCAAGAGACCCAGTACTTC
>TRBD2|TRBV11-1|few|TRBJ2-7
CASSPTSGRYEQYF
TGTGCCAGCAGCCCGACTAGCGGGAGGTACGAGCAGTACTTC
>.|TRBV18|few|TRBJ2-1
CASSRQPLGNEQFF
TGTGCCAGCTCACGACAGCCCCTTGGCAATGAGCAGTTCTTC
>TRBD1|TRBV27|.|TRBJ1-6
CASSRQGALNSPLHF
TGTGCCAGCTCCCGACAGGGGGCTCTTAATTCACCCCTCCACTTT
>.|TRBV19|.|TRBJ1-2
CASSISVNNGYTF
TGTGCCAGTAGTATTAGTGTGAATAATGGCTACACCTTC
>.|TRBV25-1|.|TRBJ1-1
CASSETTQGYPEAFF
TGTGCCAGCAGTGAAACCACCCAGGGTTATCCTGAAGCTTTCTTT
>.|TRBV29-1|.|TRBJ1-2
CSVPGLPTYGYTF
TGCAGCGTCCCGGGACTCCCGACGTATGGCTACACCTTC